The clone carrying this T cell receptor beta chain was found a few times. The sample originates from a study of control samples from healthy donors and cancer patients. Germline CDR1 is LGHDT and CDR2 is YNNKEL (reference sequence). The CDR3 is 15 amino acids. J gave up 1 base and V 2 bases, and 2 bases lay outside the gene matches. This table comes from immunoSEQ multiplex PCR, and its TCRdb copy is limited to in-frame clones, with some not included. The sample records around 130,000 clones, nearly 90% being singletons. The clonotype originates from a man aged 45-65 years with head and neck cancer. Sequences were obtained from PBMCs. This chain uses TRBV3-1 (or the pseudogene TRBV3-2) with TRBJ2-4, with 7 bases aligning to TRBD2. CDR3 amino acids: CASSQLGGAKNIQYF. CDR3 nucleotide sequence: TGTGCCAGCAGCCAACTGGGAGGGGCCAAAAACATTCAGTACTTC.